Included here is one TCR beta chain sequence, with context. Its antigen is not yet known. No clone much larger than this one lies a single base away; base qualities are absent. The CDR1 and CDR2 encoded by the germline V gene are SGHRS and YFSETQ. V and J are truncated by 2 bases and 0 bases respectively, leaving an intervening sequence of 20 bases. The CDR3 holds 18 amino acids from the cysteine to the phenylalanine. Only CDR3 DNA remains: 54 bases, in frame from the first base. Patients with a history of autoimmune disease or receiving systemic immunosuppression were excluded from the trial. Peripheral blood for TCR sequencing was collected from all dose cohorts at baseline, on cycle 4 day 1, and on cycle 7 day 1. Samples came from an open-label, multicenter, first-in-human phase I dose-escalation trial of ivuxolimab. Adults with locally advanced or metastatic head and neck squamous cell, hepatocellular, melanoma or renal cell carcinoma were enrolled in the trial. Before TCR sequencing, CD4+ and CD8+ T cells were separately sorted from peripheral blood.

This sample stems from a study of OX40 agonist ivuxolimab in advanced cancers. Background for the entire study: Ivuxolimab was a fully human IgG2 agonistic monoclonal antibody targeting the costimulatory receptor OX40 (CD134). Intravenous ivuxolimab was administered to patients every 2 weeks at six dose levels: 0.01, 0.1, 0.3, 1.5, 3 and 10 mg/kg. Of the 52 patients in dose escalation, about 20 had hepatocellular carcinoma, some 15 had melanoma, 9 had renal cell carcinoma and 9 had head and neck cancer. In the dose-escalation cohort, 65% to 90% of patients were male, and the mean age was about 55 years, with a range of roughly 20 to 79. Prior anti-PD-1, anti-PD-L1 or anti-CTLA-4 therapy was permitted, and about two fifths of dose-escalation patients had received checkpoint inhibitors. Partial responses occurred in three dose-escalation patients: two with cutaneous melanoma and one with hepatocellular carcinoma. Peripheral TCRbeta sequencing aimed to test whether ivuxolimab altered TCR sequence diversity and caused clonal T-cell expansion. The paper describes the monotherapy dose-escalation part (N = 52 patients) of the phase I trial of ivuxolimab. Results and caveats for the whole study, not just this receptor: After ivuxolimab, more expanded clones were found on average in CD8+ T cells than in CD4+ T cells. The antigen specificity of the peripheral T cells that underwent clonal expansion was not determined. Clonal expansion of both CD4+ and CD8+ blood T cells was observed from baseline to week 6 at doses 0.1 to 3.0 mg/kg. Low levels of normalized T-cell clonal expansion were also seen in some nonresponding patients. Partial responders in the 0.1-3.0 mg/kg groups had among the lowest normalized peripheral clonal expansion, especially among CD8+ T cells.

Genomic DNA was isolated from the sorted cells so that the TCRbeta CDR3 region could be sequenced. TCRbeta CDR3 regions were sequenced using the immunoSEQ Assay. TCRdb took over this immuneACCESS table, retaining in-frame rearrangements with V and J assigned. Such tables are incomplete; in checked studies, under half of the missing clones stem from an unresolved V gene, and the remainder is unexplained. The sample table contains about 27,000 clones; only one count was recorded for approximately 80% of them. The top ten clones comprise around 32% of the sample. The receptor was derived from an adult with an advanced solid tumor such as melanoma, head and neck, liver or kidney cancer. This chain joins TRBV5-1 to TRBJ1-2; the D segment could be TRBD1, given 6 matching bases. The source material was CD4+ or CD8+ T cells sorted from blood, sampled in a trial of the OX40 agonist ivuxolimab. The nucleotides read TGCGCCAGCAGCTTCGATCGTATATCAGGGGCCACTAACTATGGCTACACCTTC. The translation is CASSFDRISGATNYGYTF.